A single sample is the source of the 18 T cell receptor beta chains below, sequenced in a study of T cell changes during pregnancy in multiple sclerosis. The method was immunoSEQ multiplex PCR; TCRdb's version includes in-frame clones alone and lacks a portion of them. The sample carries 75,000 to 95,000 clones, around 93% recorded once. The source material was peripheral blood, sampled before pregnancy. The receptors come from a female donor with multiple sclerosis, enrolled in a pregnancy study.

On this clone itself: One junction end does not reproduce the germline sequence, and a read error may be involved. The V and J genes are TRBV5-5 and TRBJ2-7, with 7 bases aligning to TRBD2. The germline gives CDR1 SGHKS, CDR2 YYEKEE (reference sequence). CDR3 length: 13 amino acids. The CDR3 spells CASSKILRAGDSF. The DNA for the CDR3 is TGTGCCAGCAGCAAAATATTAAGGGCGGGGGATTCCTTC.

The chain has TRBV5-1 and TRBJ2-6; D gene uncertain. V was shortened by 4 bases and J by 2 bases, with 7 bases between the two germline ends. The CDR3 contains 14 residues. Looked up from germline, CDR1 is SGHRS and CDR2 is YFSETQ. This chain's CDR3 is CASSPVTGANVLTF. In DNA form, the CDR3 reads TGCGCCAGCAGCCCGGTGACTGGGGCCAACGTCCTGACTTTC.

The V gene is TRBV5-4, the J gene TRBJ2-3, with TRBD2 identical over 11 bases. The J segment lost 0 bases and the V segment lost 3 bases, leaving 3 bases of the junction unmatched. Per the germline V gene, CDR1 is SGHNT and CDR2 is YYREEE (reference sequence). The CDR3 is made up of 16 amino acids. The CDR3 DNA sequence: TGTGCCAGCAGCTCAGGGACTAGCGGTAGCACAGATACGCAGTATTTT. It yields the protein CASSSGTSGSTDTQYF.

The CDR3 DNA reads TGCAGCACCGCTGGGGGCGCCGGGGAGACCCAGTACTTC. This translates into CSTAGGAGETQYF. The chain has TRBV29-1 and TRBJ2-5, with D maybe TRBD1 (6 bases). The CDR3 spans 13 residues. Germline V gives CDR1 SQVTM, CDR2 ANQGSEA. V was trimmed by 8 bases and J by 5 bases, leaving 18 bases between them. The variable domain in full, completed from reference TRBV29-1 and TRBJ2-5, reads SAVISQKPSRDICQRGTSLTIQCQVDSQVTMMFWYRQQPGQSLTLIATANQGSEATYESGFVIDKFPISRPNLTFSTLTVSNMSPEDSSIYLCSTAGGAGETQYFGPGTRLLVL.

The rearrangement uses TRBV4-3 and TRBJ2-7; 9 positions agree with TRBD1. CDR3 length: 19 amino acids. CDR1 and CDR2 (germline): LGHNA, YSLEER. With 4 bases clipped from V and 4 bases from J, the junction kept 20 bases outside the gene matches. This CDR3 reads CASSPDRGGIGFKNYEQYF. The CDR3 DNA follows: TGCGCCAGCAGCCCGGACAGGGGTGGCATAGGGTTCAAAAATTACGAGCAGTACTTC.

V usage is TRBV9 and J usage is TRBJ1-3; D not certain. Germline CDR1 and CDR2: SGDLS and YYNGEE. CDR3 length: 14 residues. V was cut by 2 bases and J by 2 bases, with 8 bases left in between. CDR3 protein: CASSVGGTGNTIYF. Here the CDR3 DNA reads TGTGCCAGCAGCGTTGGAGGTACTGGAAACACCATATATTTT.

V is TRBV7-2 and J is TRBJ2-3; 8 bases agree with TRBD2. The germline V gene has CDR1 SGHTA and CDR2 FQGNSA. Trimming removed 0 bases from V and 5 bases from J; junction bases left unmatched: 10. The length of the CDR3 is 17 residues. The CDR3 region is CASSLALRGGAIDTQYF. The CDR3 nucleotides are TGTGCCAGCAGCTTAGCGTTACGGGGGGGCGCGATAGATACGCAGTATTTT.

The chain employs TRBV7-6 and TRBJ1-2; D gene uncertain. The ends were cut back, 5 bases at V and 3 bases at J, with 19 bases in the middle. The germline V gene encodes CDR1 SGHVS and CDR2 FNYEAQ. The CDR3 has 16 residues. The CDR3 DNA is TGTGCCAGCAGCCCGGAGGGCGTCTCTATCTACTATGGCTACACCTTC. The encoded protein is CASSPEGVSIYYGYTF.

V gene TRBV7-9 combines with J gene TRBJ1-2, with TRBD1 as a possible D gene (6 bases). Germline CDR1 and CDR2: SEHNR and FQNEAQ (reference sequence). This CDR3 comprises 13 residues. Trimming cost V 1 base and J 6 bases, with 9 bases left between them. Here the CDR3 reads CASSLVRGNGYTF. CDR3 DNA sequence: TGTGCCAGCAGCTTAGTGAGGGGGAATGGCTACACCTTC.

This chain joins TRBV4-2 and TRBJ1-1; D not certain. Germline V lookup: CDR1 LGHNA, CDR2 YNFKEQ. The CDR3 runs 13 residues. V lost 0 bases, J lost 10 bases, and 12 bases lay in between. This CDR3 reads CASSQDATGTAFF. In DNA form, the CDR3 reads TGTGCCAGCAGCCAAGATGCGACGGGAACAGCTTTCTTT.

The V and J genes are TRBV6-6 and TRBJ1-1; TRBD1 is a possible D gene (6 bases). CDR1 and CDR2 from the germline V gene are MNHNY and SVGAGI (reference sequence). The CDR3 is 14 amino acids. V gave up 7 bases and J gave up 5 bases, with 17 bases separating them. CDR3 amino acids: CASTRTGRWTEAFF. The CDR3 nucleotides read TGTGCCAGCACTCGAACAGGGAGATGGACTGAAGCTTTCTTT.

This clone has just a few counts. V and J are TRBV7-3 and TRBJ1-1; D possibly corresponds to TRBD1 (5 bases). Germline V gene sequence: CDR1 SGHTA, CDR2 FQGTGA. Trimming stripped 3 bases from V and 4 bases from J, with 9 bases between. The CDR3 is made up of 13 amino acids. The CDR3 spells CASSLTVGTEAFF. Written as DNA, the CDR3 is TGTGCCAGCAGCTTGACAGTCGGCACTGAAGCTTTCTTT. Filled out from reference TRBV7-3 and TRBJ1-1, the complete variable domain reads GAGVSQTPSNKVTEKGKYVELRCDPISGHTALYWYRQSLGQGPEFLIYFQGTGAADDSGLPNDRFFAVRPEGSVSTLKIQRTERGDSAVYLCASSLTVGTEAFFGQGTRLTVV.

V gene TRBV10-3 combines with J gene TRBJ1-5; TRBD1 matches 11 bases. The junction had 3 bases not matched to a gene; V was cut back by 3 bases and J by 2 bases. Germline loops: CDR1 ENHRY, CDR2 SYGVKD. The length of the CDR3 is 16 residues. The CDR3 spells CAISDGQGARNQPQHF. CDR3 coding DNA: TGTGCCATCAGTGACGGACAGGGGGCCCGCAATCAGCCCCAGCATTTT.

The J gene is TRBJ1-1, the V gene TRBV7-6, with D tentatively TRBD1 (5 bases). The V gene's germline CDR1 is SGHVS and CDR2 FNYEAQ. Trimming took 1 base from V and 3 from J, leaving 6 bases between them. The CDR3 covers 13 residues. The CDR3 DNA follows: TGTGCCAGCAGCTTAGGGGGGGACACTGAAGCTTTCTTT. It codes for CASSLGGDTEAFF.

This sequence joins TRBV27 and TRBJ1-1, with TRBD1 as a possible D gene (6 bases). The V gene's germline CDR1 is MNHEY and CDR2 SMNVEV (reference sequence). V shed 6 bases and J shed 9 bases, with 17 bases lying between them. CDR3 length: 13 amino acids. The CDR3 DNA is TGTGCCAGCAGCCGCCCGGGGGGCTCTCAAGCTTTCTTT. The encoded protein is CASSRPGGSQAFF.

The chain couples TRBV30 to TRBJ1-1; 7 nucleotides match TRBD1. The V segment lost 4 bases and the J segment 0 bases; nucleotides outside the gene matches: 5. Germline CDR1 and CDR2: GTSNPN and SVGIG (reference sequence). The CDR3 extends over 14 amino acids. Here the CDR3 DNA reads TGTGCCTGGACCTGGGGACAGCTGAACACTGAAGCTTTCTTT. Translating gives CAWTWGQLNTEAFF.

The chain has TRBV27 and TRBJ2-7, with D unclear. The CDR3 extends over 16 amino acids. Germline V gene sequence: CDR1 MNHEY, CDR2 SMNVEV (reference sequence). Trimming cost V 2 bases and J 6 bases, with 20 bases left between them. CDR3 nucleotide sequence: TGTGCCAGCAGTTTAGTAGGCGGCTCGAAGCCGATCGAGCAGTACTTC. Amino acids: CASSLVGGSKPIEQYF.

V is TRBV28 and J is TRBJ2-3; a weak D match, TRBD1 (7 bases). V was cut by 0 bases and J by 3 bases, with 10 bases left in between. This CDR3 region has 15 residues. Germline V gene sequence: CDR1 MDHEN, CDR2 SYDVKM. Here the CDR3 DNA reads TGTGCCAGCAGTTTATGGCAGGGGGGTACAGATACGCAGTATTTT. Translation gives CASSLWQGGTDTQYF.